These 19 T cell receptor beta chains came from one sample sequenced in a study of cytomegalovirus exposure and HLA in healthy donors. The PCR employed 60 Vbeta primers together with 13 Jbeta primers. TCRdb keeps only in-frame clones here, not all; method: immunoSEQ multiplex PCR. Of more than 150,000 clones in the sample, 82% were seen once. The sample consisted of PBMCs. The receptors derive from a man aged 35-49 years in good health and CMV-seronegative.

Regarding this clone: Other DNA sequences of this sample code for an identical CDR3. The chain is built from TRBV29-1 and TRBJ2-7, with 10 bases that match TRBD2. The CDR3 extends over 12 amino acids. CDR1 is SQVTM and CDR2 is ANQGSEA in the germline V gene. V lost 7 bases to trimming and J lost 4 bases; unmatched junction nucleotides: 4. Written as DNA, the CDR3 is TGCAGCGCCCGGACTAGCGGTTACGAGCAGTACTTC. Its protein is CSARTSGYEQYF.

In nucleotides, the CDR3 is TGTGCCAGCACCCGACGGGCGGGGGCTGTTCAGCCCCAGCATTTT. Translated: CASTRRAGAVQPQHF. The V gene is TRBV5-6, the J gene TRBJ1-5; D possibly corresponds to TRBD1 (6 bases). The germline V and J ends were trimmed by 6 bases and 6 bases, with 19 bases remaining between them. This CDR3 has 15 residues. The germline CDR1 and CDR2 sequences are SGHDT and YYEEEE. The full variable domain, its missing parts supplied by reference TRBV5-6 and TRBJ1-5, is DAGVTQSPTHLIKTRGQQVTLRCSPKSGHDTVSWYQQALGQGPQFIFQYYEEEERQRGNFPDRFSGHQFPNYSSELNVNALLLGDSALYLCASTRRAGAVQPQHFGDGTRLSIL.

This clone came up a few times. The chain carries TRBV5-1 and TRBJ2-7; D is unclear. Trimming took 5 bases from V and 1 from J, leaving 10 bases between them. This CDR3 region has 13 residues. Germline V gene lookup returns CDR1 SGHRS and CDR2 YFSETQ. Written as DNA, the CDR3 is TGCGCCAGCAGTGTTGCAGGTTCCTACGAGCAGTACTTC. This codes for CASSVAGSYEQYF.

The chain links TRBV9 to TRBJ1-3, with TRBD1 matching 7 bases. There are 15 residues in the CDR3. V lost 0 bases, J lost 8 bases, and 8 bases stayed unmatched. Germline values: CDR1 SGDLS, CDR2 YYNGEE. CDR3 amino acids: CASSVGGGGRDTIYF. The CDR3 region has the DNA TGTGCCAGCAGCGTAGGTGGAGGGGGCAGAGACACCATATATTTT.

The chain combines TRBV7-2 with TRBJ2-1, with TRBD1 matching over 7 bases. J lost 3 bases, V lost 3 bases, and 8 bases had no gene match. This CDR3 region has 16 residues. Germline V gene sequence: CDR1 SGHTA, CDR2 FQGNSA. The CDR3 protein is CASSFTGTANYNEQFF. CDR3 bases: TGTGCCAGCAGCTTCACCGGGACAGCCAACTACAATGAGCAGTTCTTC.

In its sample, this clone was seen a few times. The CDR3 DNA reads as TGTGCCAGCAGCTTGGCAGCGGGGGGCCAAGAGACCCAGTACTTC. Translation gives CASSLAAGGQETQYF. V usage is TRBV5-8 and J usage is TRBJ2-5; 9 bases are shared with TRBD2. V was pared by 0 bases and J by 1 base, with 1 base of the junction left unmatched. The CDR3 is 15 residues long. CDR1 and CDR2 (germline): SGHTS, YDEGEE.

This clone has more than one count but fewer than ten. The V call is TRBV7-2, the J call TRBJ2-2, with 8 bases matching TRBD2. Germline values: CDR1 SGHTA, CDR2 FQGNSA. The CDR3 has 16 residues. V shed 2 bases, J shed 7 bases, and the junction held 9 bases outside the gene matches. CDR3 sequence (DNA): TGTGCCAGCAGCTTAAGTTACGGGAGGGCCGGCGGGGAGCTGTTTTTT. It specifies CASSLSYGRAGGELFF. The variable domain in full, completed from reference TRBV7-2 and TRBJ2-2, reads GAGVSQSPSNKVTEKGKDVELRCDPISGHTALYWYRQSLGQGLEFLIYFQGNSAPDKSGLPSDRFSAERTGGSVSTLTIQRTQQEDSAVYLCASSLSYGRAGGELFFGEGSRLTVL.

This clone occurred a few times. The CDR3 reads CSVRVGQVGEQYF. The CDR3 nucleotides read TGCAGCGTCCGTGTGGGACAGGTCGGGGAGCAGTACTTC. The genes are TRBV29-1 and TRBJ2-7; the match to TRBD1 covers 8 bases. V shed 6 bases, J shed 7 bases, and the junction held 11 bases outside the gene matches. CDR3 length: 13 amino acids. Germline CDR1 SQVTM, CDR2 ANQGSEA.

The J gene is TRBJ2-5, the V gene TRBV4-2; 13 nucleotides match TRBD2. This CDR3 has 16 residues. In germline, CDR1 is LGHNA, CDR2 YNFKEQ. The junction had 4 bases not matched to a gene; V was cut back by 1 base and J by 5 bases. In DNA, the CDR3 is TGTGCCAGCAGCCAAGGGACTAGCGGGGGTGGGGAGACCCAGTACTTC. It yields the protein CASSQGTSGGGETQYF.

The rearrangement links TRBV5-5 to TRBJ2-7, with TRBD1 matching 7 bases. Germline assignment: CDR1 SGHKS and CDR2 YYEKEE (reference sequence). CDR3 length: 14 residues. The ends lost 6 bases at V and 5 bases at J; junction bases unmatched: 11. The CDR3 DNA follows: TGTGCCAGCATCATAGGGACAGTTAGGAACGAGCAGTACTTC. Protein sequence: CASIIGTVRNEQYF.

The rearrangement links TRBV5-1 to TRBJ2-2; D might be TRBD2 (6 bases). Trimming left V 4 bases short and J 1 base short, with 14 bases between. The CDR3 has 16 residues. Per germline, CDR1 SGHRS and CDR2 YFSETQ. This CDR3 reads CASSPSDGGNTGELFF. The CDR3 DNA sequence: TGCGCCAGCAGCCCGTCGGACGGGGGGAACACCGGGGAGCTGTTTTTT.

The chain couples TRBV6-5 to TRBJ1-3; perhaps TRBD1 as D (5 bases). Germline V gene lookup returns CDR1 MNHEY and CDR2 SVGAGI. V was trimmed by 4 bases and J by 4 bases, leaving 11 bases between them. The CDR3 totals 14 residues. This chain's CDR3 is CASSWGRDGNTIYF. The CDR3 region has the DNA TGTGCCAGCAGTTGGGGGAGGGACGGAAACACCATATATTTT.

Regarding this clone: The sample carries other DNA sequences with the same CDR3. The chain employs TRBV5-1 and TRBJ2-3, with 7 bases aligning to TRBD2. The germline CDR1 and CDR2 sequences are SGHRS and YFSETQ. This CDR3 contains 16 residues. V gave up 3 bases and J gave up 0 bases; unmatched junction bases: 7. The CDR3 protein is CASSSSGGSSTDTQYF. The CDR3 DNA reads as TGCGCCAGCAGCTCCTCGGGAGGCTCTAGCACAGATACGCAGTATTTT.

For the CDR3, the DNA is TGTGCCTGGACGCGGGACAGGGTCAATGAGCAGTTCTTC. It translates to CAWTRDRVNEQFF. The V call is TRBV30, the J call TRBJ2-1; the match to TRBD1 covers 9 bases. Trimming at V came to 4 bases and at J to 6 bases, leaving 4 bases not matched to a gene. This CDR3 contains 13 residues. Germline CDR1 is GTSNPN and CDR2 is SVGIG (reference sequence).

V and J are TRBV7-2 and TRBJ2-7; TRBD2 agrees at 7 bases. CDR3 length equals 14 residues. Germline V gives CDR1 SGHTA, CDR2 FQGNSA. V dropped 5 bases and J dropped 6; count of bases not matched to a gene: 10. CDR3: CASSRGGSLSEQYF. The DNA of the CDR3 is TGTGCCAGCAGCCGGGGCGGGAGTCTTTCCGAGCAGTACTTC. Combining the CDR3 with reference TRBV7-2 and TRBJ2-7 gives the whole variable domain GAGVSQSPSNKVTEKGKDVELRCDPISGHTALYWYRQSLGQGLEFLIYFQGNSAPDKSGLPSDRFSAERTGGSVSTLTIQRTQQEDSAVYLCASSRGGSLSEQYFGPGTRLTVT.

Comments on this clone: The germline gene is not matched at one end of the junction; a read error may be the cause. The chain uses TRBV7-7 and TRBJ2-2; D unclear. Germline assignment: CDR1 SSHAT and CDR2 FNYEAQ (reference sequence). This CDR3 has 13 residues. The CDR3 DNA follows: TGTGCTAGCAGCTTAGTAGAGCACGGGGAGCTGTTTTTT. This translates into CASSLVEHGELFF. Looking up the rest from reference TRBV7-7 and TRBJ2-2 gives the full variable domain: GAGVSQSPRYKVTKRGQDVTLRCDPISSHATLYWYQQALGQGPEFLTYFNYEAQPDKSGLPSDRFSAERPEGSISTLTIQRTEQRDSAMYRCASSLVEHGELFFGEGSRLTVL.

The V gene is TRBV2, the J gene TRBJ1-1, with a possible D match to TRBD1 (6 bases). The CDR3 is made up of 15 amino acids. Per the germline V gene, CDR1 is SNHLY and CDR2 is FYNNEI. The ends were cut back, 8 bases at V and 3 bases at J, with 19 bases in the middle. CDR3 DNA sequence: TGTGCCAGCCTACAAAACCAGGGGTTGGACACTGAAGCTTTCTTT. This encodes CASLQNQGLDTEAFF.

This chain joins TRBV21-1 and TRBJ2-5; TRBD1, as called in the table, went unchecked against the DNA. TRBV21-1 is classified as a pseudogene. CDR3 size: 17 residues. CDR3 in amino acids: CASSRGQGNVYQETQYF. In DNA form, the CDR3 reads TGTGCCAGCAGCCGGGGACAGGGGAACGTATACCAAGAGACCCAGTACTTC.

This rearrangement joins TRBV27 to TRBJ2-5; weak D call: TRBD1 (5 bases). In germline, CDR1 is MNHEY, CDR2 SMNVEV (reference sequence). The CDR3 spans 14 residues. Trimming shortened V by 0 bases and J by 4 bases, and 9 bases separated the two germline ends. The CDR3 reads CASSLSGRAETQYF. In nucleotides, the CDR3 is TGTGCCAGCAGTTTATCGGGCAGGGCAGAGACCCAGTACTTC.